The text below deals with one T cell receptor (beta chain). Its target is not known. The DNA is omitted, as the CDR3 cannot be located on it reliably, and the CDR3 follows TCRdb's listing. Genomic DNA, the template, was used for profiling of the TCR beta VDJ and CDR3. TCRdb called the reads again in MiXCR, with one record for every CDR3 protein. The sample holds about 400,000 distinct CDR3 sequences, about 70% seen once. The data are from a study of CD8+CD57+ T cells in acquired aplastic anemia. Looking at the study overall: Sorted cells (CD4+ and CD8+) yielded DNA amounts that averaged approximately 2.9 ug.

Study outcomes and limitations: Overlap between patients and controls comprised about 30 CD8+ CDR3 sequences.

Germline lookup yields CDR1 SEHNR and CDR2 FQNEAQ (reference sequence). The CDR3 is made up of 18 amino acids, end residues included. Sequencing was carried out using sorted CD4+, CD8+, or CD8+CD57+ T cells (not recorded which) from PBMCs. The V call is TRBV7-9, the J call TRBJ1-5. This TCR came from a human donor in good health, serving as a control. This CDR3 is CACSVGIDGYTFGQPQHF.